Sequencing of this TCR beta chain was carried out in a study of early T cells in non-severe SARS-CoV-2 infection. Turning to the study itself: Chains stayed unpaired after sequencing of bulk RNA from unsorted whole blood. Study-wide results and caveats: Private and CD4 specificities were missed by VDJdb matching, which favored anti-spike CD8 responses.

Individual cDNA molecules were tagged with unique molecular identifiers, the study reported. TCRdb recomputed calls from the 5' RACE reads with MiXCR, one row per CDR3 protein. The profile shows about 61,000 distinct CDR3 sequences, about a tenth of them singletons. The V segment lost 2 bases and the J segment 9 bases; nucleotides outside the gene matches: 8. Germline V gene lookup returns CDR1 SGHVS and CDR2 FNYEAQ. This CDR3 spans 15 amino acids. Comments on this clonotype: Antigen: not known.

The genes are TRBV7-6 and TRBJ2-7; the match to TRBD1 covers 12 bases. This TCR was recovered from an adult who was a healthcare worker with PCR-confirmed SARS-CoV-2 infection or an uninfected control (not recorded which). Sequencing input: whole blood. The CDR3 loop reads CASSLQGTGGVGQYF. CDR3 coding DNA: TGTGCCAGCAGCTTACAAGGGACAGGGGGCGTAGGGCAGTACTTC.